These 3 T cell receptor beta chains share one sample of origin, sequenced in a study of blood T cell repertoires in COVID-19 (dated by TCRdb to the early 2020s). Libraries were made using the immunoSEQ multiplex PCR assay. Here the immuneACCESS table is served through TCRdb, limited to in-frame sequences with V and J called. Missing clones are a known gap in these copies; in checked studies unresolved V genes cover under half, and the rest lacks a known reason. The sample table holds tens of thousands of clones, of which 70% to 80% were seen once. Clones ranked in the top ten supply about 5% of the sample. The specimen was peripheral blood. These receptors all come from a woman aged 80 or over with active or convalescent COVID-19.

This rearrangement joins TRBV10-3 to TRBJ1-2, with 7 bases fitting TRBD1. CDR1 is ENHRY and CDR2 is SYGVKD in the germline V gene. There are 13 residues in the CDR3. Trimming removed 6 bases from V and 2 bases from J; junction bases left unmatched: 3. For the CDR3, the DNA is TGTGCCATCAGCATGGGACAGAACTATGGCTACACCTTC. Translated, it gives CAISMGQNYGYTF.

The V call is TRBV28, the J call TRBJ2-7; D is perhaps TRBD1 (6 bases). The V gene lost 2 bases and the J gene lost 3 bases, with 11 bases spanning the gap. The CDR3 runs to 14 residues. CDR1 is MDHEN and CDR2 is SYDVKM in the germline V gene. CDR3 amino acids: CASSLAGARYEQYF. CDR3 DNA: TGTGCCAGCAGTTTAGCAGGGGCACGCTACGAGCAGTACTTC.

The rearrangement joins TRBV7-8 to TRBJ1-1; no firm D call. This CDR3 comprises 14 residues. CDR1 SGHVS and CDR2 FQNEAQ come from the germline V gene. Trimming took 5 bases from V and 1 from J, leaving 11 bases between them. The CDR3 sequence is CASSLRAWNTEAFF. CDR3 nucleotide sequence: TGTGCCAGCAGCCTCCGAGCATGGAACACTGAAGCTTTCTTT.